This entry concerns a single T cell receptor (beta chain). This sample is drawn from a study of blood T cells in healthy people across ages. Study as a whole: When template switching was applied, about one barcoded beta molecule was captured per two T cells.

A second PCR, run for roughly 7 to 11 cycles, used a sample-barcoded 5' primer plus a J-beta primer mix. TCRdb ran MiXCR on the 5' RACE reads and lists one entry per CDR3 protein. The sample has fewer than 1,200,000 distinct CDR3 sequences; around 25% are singletons. The same sample was also used in a study of T cells of mothers and their children. From that paper: Three mothers and their six children, all healthy Caucasians, donated. With the M1S primer of the second PCR, sample barcodes and 2-4 random nucleotides were added.

This clonotype was obtained from a girl aged 2-15 years in good health. The sequenced sample was blood.

The DNA of the CDR3 is TGTGCCAGCAGTTACTCGATCGGTAACGGATACCTGAATACTTACGAGCAGTACTTC. It is translated as CASSYSIGNGYLNTYEQYF. The J gene is TRBJ2-5, the V gene TRBV6-2 or TRBV6-3; D gene unclear. The DNA matches TRBJ2-7 better at its end, which makes the J call doubtful. The germline V gene has CDR1 MNHEY and CDR2 SVGEGT. CDR3 length equals 19 residues.